What follows describes a single T cell receptor beta chain. The antigen is undetermined. This specimen belongs to a study of monozygotic twins with inflammatory bowel disease. Overall study results and limits: It was in IBD patients that TCRbeta diversity (inverse Simpson) was lower than in healthy co-twins. Support for a single strong signal or clonotype associated with IBD was absent.

The CDR3 extends over 15 amino acids. Germline CDR1 SGDLS, CDR2 YYNGEE. Per donor there was one draw, yielding a blood sample of 2.5 ml. One entry per CDR3 protein, without DNA, is what TCRdb gives after re-calling the 5' RACE reads. This table holds 110,000 or so distinct CDR3 sequences. Material for sequencing was blood. The chain couples TRBV9 to TRBJ2-5. This clonotype was sampled from a human donor with ulcerative colitis or Crohn's disease, or a healthy co-twin of an affected twin (not recorded which). CDR3 sequence: CASSVDGDTKETQYF.